The rows below give T cell receptor beta chains drawn from one sample of a study of CD8+CD57+ T cells in acquired aplastic anemia. TCRdb used MiXCR to reprocess the reads, holding one entry per CDR3 protein. This sample yields about 200,000 distinct CDR3 sequences, of which about a third are seen a single time; 1% to 1.3% belongs to the top ten. Sequenced: sorted CD4+, CD8+, or CD8+CD57+ T cells (not recorded which) from PBMCs. These receptors originate from a human donor in good health, serving as a control. The conserved cysteine and the conserved F or W are not part of the CDR3 here. The D gene is left open where the match is weak.

CDR3aa,j_gene,d_gene,v_gene
SASNQGAGNEQF,TRBJ2-1,TRBD1,TRBV20-1
ASSYPAYEQY,TRBJ2-7,.,TRBV6-5
AISEGTGSGNEQF,TRBJ2-1,.,TRBV10-3
ASSLGQGSDNEQF,TRBJ2-1,TRBD1,TRBV7-3
SARGQGYRTEAF,TRBJ1-1,TRBD1,TRBV20-1
SVDVTSGGRDQETQY,TRBJ2-5,TRBD2,TRBV29-1
ASSYSSGGLFRQPQH,TRBJ1-5,.,TRBV6-6
AWRQGAYEQF,TRBJ2-1,TRBD1,TRBV30
ASSSGTGVLPGELF,TRBJ2-2,TRBD1,TRBV5-1
ASSLVLGQETQY,TRBJ2-5,.,TRBV3-1
ATNPGLPGQERRSPLH,TRBJ1-6,.,TRBV15
ASSYSASLLLSDTIY,TRBJ1-3,.,TRBV6-5
ASSERTDHYGYT,TRBJ1-2,.,TRBV9
ASTPGTGTGDYEQY,TRBJ2-7,TRBD1,TRBV6-1
SARDVARGENEQF,TRBJ2-1,TRBD2,TRBV20-1
SASTSGTLAAGAF,TRBJ1-1,.,TRBV20-1
ASSEASHNEQF,TRBJ2-1,.,TRBV5-1
ASSLWERGYNGQF,TRBJ2-1,.,TRBV12-3/TRBV12-4
ASSRTGDLYEQY,TRBJ2-7,TRBD1,TRBV5-1
ASSLVTGGDEKLF,TRBJ1-4,TRBD1,TRBV3-1
SAVFDGNTIY,TRBJ1-3,.,TRBV20-1
ASSASRAVAKNIQY,TRBJ2-4,.,TRBV12-3/TRBV12-4
ATSSARSYGYT,TRBJ1-2,.,TRBV15
ASSPLNRVPY,TRBJ2-7,.,TRBV12-3/TRBV12-4
ASSGQFHEQY,TRBJ2-7,.,TRBV5-5
ASSLARFLGGMNTEAF,TRBJ1-1,TRBD1,TRBV11-1
ASSLDLVVLGQF,TRBJ2-1,.,TRBV11-2
SARGLAGVRAGELF,TRBJ2-2,TRBD2,TRBV20-1
ASSPGTSAQETQY,TRBJ2-5,TRBD2,TRBV3-1
ATQQLSTGELF,TRBJ2-2,.,TRBV24-1
SARDLGVSPLH,TRBJ1-6,.,TRBV20-1
ASSPSTSAAGSGYT,TRBJ1-2,.,TRBV11-2
SANNTGVNTEAF,TRBJ1-1,TRBD1,TRBV20-1
ASSEQDYNTEAF,TRBJ1-1,.,TRBV6-1
ASSFWESGNTIY,TRBJ1-3,.,TRBV12-3/TRBV12-4
ASSLLGSGGANVLT,TRBJ2-6,.,TRBV7-3
ASSIWSAQPQH,TRBJ1-5,.,TRBV19
ASSATGYEQY,TRBJ2-7,.,TRBV19
ATSDTGPDTQY,TRBJ2-3,.,TRBV24-1
SVRDRVWNEQF,TRBJ2-1,TRBD1,TRBV20-1
ASSPLPQGQSPLH,TRBJ1-6,.,TRBV18
SVAPGDYGYT,TRBJ1-2,.,TRBV29-1
ASRGGASSYNSPLH,TRBJ1-6,.,TRBV6-1
SVVTPGTEAF,TRBJ1-1,.,TRBV29-1
AEGGASNQPQH,TRBJ1-5,.,TRBV25-1
ASRAELAGETQY,TRBJ2-5,TRBD2,TRBV7-6
ASSPSGRGYNEQF,TRBJ2-1,TRBD2,TRBV9
ASSQDLRLALNYEQY,TRBJ2-7,.,TRBV3-1
ATSRGTGGDLGYT,TRBJ1-2,TRBD1,TRBV15
ASSRTLYNEQF,TRBJ2-1,.,TRBV2
ASNAEGHTEAF,TRBJ1-1,.,TRBV19
ASQESGANVLT,TRBJ2-6,.,TRBV6-1
ASSGLAGLIYTDTQY,TRBJ2-3,TRBD2,TRBV2
SAATEYNEQF,TRBJ2-1,.,TRBV20-1
SASSAWGGYT,TRBJ1-2,.,TRBV20-1